This T cell receptor (beta chain) came from a study of early T cells in non-severe SARS-CoV-2 infection. Looking at the study overall: Chains stayed unpaired after sequencing of bulk RNA from unsorted whole blood.

Individual cDNA molecules were tagged with unique molecular identifiers. TCRdb re-called the 5' RACE reads through MiXCR, storing one row per CDR3 protein. The table records roughly 47,000 distinct CDR3 sequences, about 23% of them present only once. The CDR3 has 14 residues. With V trimmed by 4 bases and J by 7 bases, 7 bases remained unmatched. Germline CDR1 and CDR2: SEHNR and FQNEAQ (reference sequence). This clonotype occurred a few times. Its antigen remains unidentified. Study-level findings and limits: Lookups in VDJdb leaned toward anti-spike CD8 responses and missed private and CD4 specificities.

The sequenced sample was whole blood, obtained at baseline. The TCR comes from an adult who was a healthcare worker with PCR-confirmed SARS-CoV-2 infection or an uninfected control (not recorded which). The chain recombines TRBV7-9 with TRBJ2-1; TRBD2 agrees at 7 bases. The CDR3 spells CASSSTSVLNEQFF. CDR3 nucleotide sequence: TGTGCCAGCAGCTCCACTAGCGTATTGAATGAGCAGTTCTTC.